This passage covers 24 T cell receptor beta chains from one sample sequenced in a study of control samples from healthy donors and cancer patients. Sequenced by immunoSEQ multiplex PCR; TCRdb stores in-frame clones only, minus some. The sample contains about 120,000 clones, around nine tenths of which appear only once. What was sequenced was blood. The receptor source for this set is a man between 25 and 39 years old in good health.

The chain recombines TRBV30 with TRBJ1-2; weak D call: TRBD1 (5 bases). The CDR3 sequence is 14 residues long. Germline V CDR1 and CDR2: GTSNPN, SVGIG (reference sequence). Trimming took 4 bases from V and 0 from J, leaving 12 bases between them. CDR3 protein: CAWTRREANYGYTF. The CDR3 bases are TGTGCCTGGACCCGCAGGGAAGCTAACTATGGCTACACCTTC. The entire variable domain, with the rest obtained from reference TRBV30 and TRBJ1-2, is as follows: SQTIHQWPATLVQPVGSPLSLECTVEGTSNPNLYWYRQAAGRGLQLLFYSVGIGQISSEVPQNLSASRPQDRQFILSSKKLLLSDSGFYLCAWTRREANYGYTFGSGTRLTVV.

The rearrangement uses TRBV29-1 and TRBJ1-5; TRBD1 matches at 11 bases. The CDR3 length is 13 residues. CDR1 and CDR2 from the germline V gene are SQVTM and ANQGSEA. The ends lost 7 bases at V and 4 bases at J; junction bases unmatched: 3. Here the CDR3 reads CSGGQGGNQPQHF. The CDR3 DNA is TGCAGCGGGGGACAGGGGGGAAATCAGCCCCAGCATTTT. Full variable domain (rest looked up from reference TRBV29-1 and TRBJ1-5): SAVISQKPSRDICQRGTSLTIQCQVDSQVTMMFWYRQQPGQSLTLIATANQGSEATYESGFVIDKFPISRPNLTFSTLTVSNMSPEDSSIYLCSGGQGGNQPQHFGDGTRLSIL.

V gene TRBV6-6 combines with J gene TRBJ1-3; D is possibly TRBD1 (6 bases). There are 17 residues in the CDR3. V was cut by 5 bases and J by 0 bases, with 17 bases left in between. Germline lookup yields CDR1 MNHNY and CDR2 SVGAGI (reference sequence). The CDR3 loop reads CASSLLGGQPSGNTIYF. The CDR3 DNA reads as TGTGCCAGCAGTCTTTTAGGGGGACAACCCTCTGGAAACACCATATATTTT.

In DNA form, the CDR3 reads TGTGCCAGCAGCTACAGGGACGGGGAGCTGTTTTTT. It specifies CASSYRDGELFF. The chain links TRBV11-3 to TRBJ2-2, with a weak D call TRBD1 (6 bases). The CDR3 length is 12 residues. CDR1 and CDR2 from the germline V gene are SGHNT and YENEEA. V lost 4 bases to trimming and J lost 7 bases, with 7 bases between them. The full variable domain, its missing parts supplied by reference TRBV11-3 and TRBJ2-2, is EAGVVQSPRYKIIEKKQPVAFWCNPISGHNTLYWYLQNLGQGPELLIRYENEEAVDDSQLPKDRFSAERLKGVDSTLKIQPAELGDSAVYLCASSYRDGELFFGEGSRLTVL.

The chain combines TRBV6-5 with TRBJ1-3; D is perhaps TRBD1 (6 bases). Germline CDR1 is MNHEY and CDR2 is SVGAGI. The CDR3 length is 16 residues. V shed 4 bases and J shed 0 bases, with 13 bases lying between them. The CDR3 loop reads CASSFTGILSGNTIYF. The CDR3 nucleotides are TGTGCCAGCAGTTTCACAGGGATACTCTCTGGAAACACCATATATTTT.

The chain couples TRBV5-4 to TRBJ1-1; 9 bases map to TRBD1. CDR1 and CDR2 (germline): SGHNT, YYREEE (reference sequence). V was pared by 3 bases and J by 7 bases, with 4 bases of the junction left unmatched. The CDR3 is made up of 13 amino acids. The CDR3 DNA is TGTGCCAGCAGCTCCGGGACAGGGATTGAAGCTTTCTTT. It is translated as CASSSGTGIEAFF.

This clone was picked up one time. V usage is TRBV5-1 and J usage is TRBJ1-1; a possible D gene is TRBD1 (5 bases). With 3 bases removed from V and 0 bases from J, the gap between germline ends came to 18 bases. The CDR3 has 17 residues. Germline loops: CDR1 SGHRS, CDR2 YFSETQ. The CDR3: CASSSGISGWVNTEAFF. In DNA, the CDR3 is TGCGCCAGCAGCTCGGGCATCTCAGGGTGGGTGAACACTGAAGCTTTCTTT.

The rearrangement uses TRBV7-9 and TRBJ2-7; D gene uncertain. Germline V lookup: CDR1 SEHNR, CDR2 FQNEAQ (reference sequence). The CDR3 loop spans 15 amino acids. V was shortened by 8 bases and J by 0 bases, with 17 bases between the two germline ends. As DNA, the CDR3 is TGTGCCAGCGGCAATAGTGAACGAAGCTCCTACGAGCAGTACTTC. It yields the protein CASGNSERSSYEQYF.

This chain uses TRBV5-1 with TRBJ2-5; TRBD2 matches 8 bases. The CDR3 totals 14 residues. CDR1 SGHRS and CDR2 YFSETQ come from the germline V gene. The chain's CDR3 is CASFRGGGQETQYF. In DNA form, the CDR3 reads TGCGCGTCATTCCGGGGGGGAGGCCAAGAGACCCAGTACTTC.

The genes are TRBV7-9 and TRBJ1-5; 10 bases line up with TRBD1. There are 15 residues in the CDR3. Germline CDR1 SEHNR, CDR2 FQNEAQ (reference sequence). Germline trimming cut 4 bases from V and 2 bases from J; bases unmatched to any gene: 2. CDR3 nucleotide sequence: TGTGCCAGCAGCTACGGACAGGGGGGCAATCAGCCCCAGCATTTT. Its protein product is CASSYGQGGNQPQHF.

The chain carries TRBV6-5 and TRBJ1-3; D is ambiguous. The CDR3 covers 15 residues. V dropped 2 bases and J dropped 4 bases, with 12 bases sitting between them. Germline V gene lookup returns CDR1 MNHEY and CDR2 SVGAGI. The CDR3 coding sequence is TGTGCCAGCAGTTACGCGGACCAGGTGGGAAACACCATATATTTT. It yields the protein CASSYADQVGNTIYF.

The J gene is TRBJ1-1, the V gene TRBV12-3 or TRBV12-4; possible D gene TRBD1, 5 bases. The CDR3 covers 12 residues. V was shortened by 6 bases and J by 0 bases, with 5 bases between the two germline ends. CDR3 nucleotides: TGTGCCAGCAGGGGGGTGAACACTGAAGCTTTCTTT. Translating gives CASRGVNTEAFF.

The chain combines TRBV7-3 with TRBJ1-6; no reliable D call. CDR1 and CDR2 (germline): SGHTA, FQGTGA. Trimming cost V 3 bases and J 5 bases, with 2 bases left between them. There are 12 residues in the CDR3. This chain's CDR3 is CASSFNNSPLHF. The CDR3 DNA reads as TGTGCCAGCAGCTTCAATAATTCACCCCTCCACTTT.

The CDR3 region is CASSSRPGFEAFF. The CDR3 DNA reads TGTGCCAGCAGTTCGAGACCGGGTTTTGAAGCTTTCTTT. J is TRBJ1-1 and V is TRBV27; D is undetermined. Trimming pared 4 bases from V and 7 bases from J, leaving 13 bases between. This CDR3 comprises 13 residues. CDR1 MNHEY and CDR2 SMNVEV come from the germline V gene (reference sequence).

The chain joins TRBV7-2 to TRBJ2-1, with 11 bases fitting TRBD2. Per the germline V gene, CDR1 is SGHTA and CDR2 is FQGNSA. CDR3 size: 18 residues. The trim removed 4 bases at V and 6 bases at J, leaving 14 bases unmatched. CDR3 in amino acids: CASSSQGTSGTFVNEQFF. The DNA for the CDR3 is TGTGCCAGCAGCTCACAAGGGACTAGCGGAACTTTCGTCAATGAGCAGTTCTTC.

V is TRBV3-1 (or the pseudogene TRBV3-2) and J is TRBJ2-1; weak D call: TRBD2 (6 bases). V was clipped by 1 base and J by 8 bases, with 12 bases between them. This CDR3 spans 14 amino acids. Germline V CDR1 and CDR2: LGHDT, YNNKEL (reference sequence). The CDR3 region is CASSQVSGSHEQFF. CDR3 nucleotides: TGTGCCAGCAGCCAAGTATCCGGGAGCCATGAGCAGTTCTTC.

The table lists this clone with a count of one. The rearrangement links TRBV14 to TRBJ2-7, with 7 positions matching TRBD1. There are 14 residues in the CDR3. Germline CDR1 and CDR2: SGHDN and FVKESK. J gave up 3 bases and V 0 bases, and 2 bases lay outside the gene matches. Written as DNA, the CDR3 is TGTGCCAGCAGCCAAGAGAACAGGGGCTACGAGCAGTACTTC. Translated: CASSQENRGYEQYF. Full variable domain (remainder filled in from reference TRBV14 and TRBJ2-7): EAGVTQFPSHSVIEKGQTVTLRCDPISGHDNLYWYRRVMGKEIKFLLHFVKESKQDESGMPNNRFLAERTGGTYSTLKVQPAELEDSGVYFCASSQENRGYEQYFGPGTRLTVT.

This clone was seen a few times. The V gene is TRBV30, the J gene TRBJ1-1; D is unresolved. The CDR3 has 11 amino acids. CDR1 is GTSNPN, CDR2 SVGIG, per germline (reference sequence). V was pared by 0 bases and J by 11 bases, with 10 bases between. CDR3 amino acids: CAWSVLGGAFF. CDR3 bases: TGTGCCTGGAGTGTACTCGGTGGGGCTTTCTTT.

The CDR3 protein is CAISDGTGQPQHF. In DNA form, the CDR3 reads TGTGCCATCAGCGATGGGACAGGGCAGCCCCAGCATTTT. V and J are TRBV10-3 and TRBJ1-5; 9 nucleotides agree with TRBD1. There are 13 residues in the CDR3. Germline V lookup: CDR1 ENHRY, CDR2 SYGVKD. The V gene end was trimmed by 6 bases and the J gene end by 7 bases; junction bases not matched to a gene: 4.

The V gene is TRBV2, the J gene TRBJ1-5; unclear D gene. Looked up from germline, CDR1 is SNHLY and CDR2 is FYNNEI. Trimming left V 0 bases short and J 4 bases short, with 7 bases between. The CDR3 covers 14 residues. CDR3: CASSEALGNQPQHF. The CDR3 nucleotides read TGTGCCAGCAGTGAAGCTTTAGGTAATCAGCCCCAGCATTTT.

This chain uses TRBV6-5 with TRBJ1-3; no definite D call. Germline V gene lookup returns CDR1 MNHEY and CDR2 SVGAGI. V was cut by 6 bases and J by 0 bases, with 12 bases left in between. CDR3 length equals 15 residues. CDR3 nucleotides: TGTGCCAGCAGACACGACCGGGGCTCTGGAAACACCATATATTTT. Protein sequence: CASRHDRGSGNTIYF.

The V call is TRBV19, the J call TRBJ1-1; D perhaps matches TRBD1 (5 bases). Looked up from germline, CDR1 is LNHDA and CDR2 is SQIVND (reference sequence). The CDR3 contains 13 residues. V was shortened by 1 base and J by 7 bases, with 10 bases between the two germline ends. The CDR3 DNA reads TGTGCCAGTAGTATAGTAGCGGGGGATGAAGCTTTCTTT. As protein: CASSIVAGDEAFF.

This sequence joins TRBV5-1 and TRBJ1-1; 8 bases agree with TRBD1. With 4 bases clipped from V and 4 bases from J, the junction kept 6 bases outside the gene matches. Germline-derived CDR1 and CDR2 are SGHRS and YFSETQ. There are 14 residues in the CDR3. The CDR3 nucleotides are TGCGCCAGCAGCCCGGGGACAGGCCCCACTGAAGCTTTCTTT. It is translated as CASSPGTGPTEAFF.

This clone was counted a single time. This chain links TRBV11-3 with TRBJ2-2, with a possible D match to TRBD1 (6 bases). CDR3 length equals 16 residues. Deletions cut 4 bases from V and 4 bases from J, with 16 bases between. Per germline, CDR1 SGHNT and CDR2 YENEEA. The CDR3 nucleotides are TGTGCCAGCAGCTCACGCCGATCACAGGGCACCGGGGAGCTGTTTTTT. This encodes CASSSRRSQGTGELFF.